The T cell receptor (beta chain) described here comes from a study of shared clonotypes between healthy human individuals. Study-level information: A donor's plate count was three for CD4 naive and three for CD4 memory; CD8 naive had two and CD8 memory one.

With 4 bases removed from V and 2 bases from J, the gap between germline ends came to 8 bases. CDR1 and CDR2 from the germline V gene are GTSNPN and SVGIG (reference sequence). The CDR3 consists of 12 residues. The protocol was immunoSEQ multiplex PCR, while the TCRdb copy is restricted to in-frame clones and leaves out a portion. The repertoire holds 1.5 million to 2.5 million clones, with approximately 94% as singletons. Naive CD8 cells were CD45RO-negative, positively selected for CCR7, excluding terminally differentiated effector memory CD45RA+ cells. The study drew its donors from healthy HIV-negative adults without recent acute infections or vaccinations.

The TCR was taken from a man between 18 and 35 years old in good health. The rearrangement links TRBV30 to TRBJ1-1, with unresolved D. Sequencing was carried out using naive CD8+ T cells sorted from blood. The CDR3 DNA reads as TGTGCCTGGACGGAGGGAAACACTGAAGCTTTCTTT. Its protein is CAWTEGNTEAFF.